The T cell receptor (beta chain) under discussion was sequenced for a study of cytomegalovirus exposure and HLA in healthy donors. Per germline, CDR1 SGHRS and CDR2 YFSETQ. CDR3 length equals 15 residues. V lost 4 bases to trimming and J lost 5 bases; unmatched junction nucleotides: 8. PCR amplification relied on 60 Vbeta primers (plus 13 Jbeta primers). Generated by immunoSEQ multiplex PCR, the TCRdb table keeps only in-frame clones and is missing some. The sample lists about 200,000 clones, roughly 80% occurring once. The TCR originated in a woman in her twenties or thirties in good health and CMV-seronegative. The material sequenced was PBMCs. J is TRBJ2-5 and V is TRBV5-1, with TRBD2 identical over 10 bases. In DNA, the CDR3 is TGCGCCAGCAGCGGCTCCCTAGCGGGGGTGGAGACCCAGTACTTC. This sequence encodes CASSGSLAGVETQYF.